The clone carrying this T cell receptor (beta chain) was recorded a few times. The data originate from a study of blood T cells in healthy people across ages. It was with a sample-barcoded 5' primer and a J-beta primer mix that a second PCR of roughly 6 to 12 cycles was run. Using its own MiXCR run on the 5' RACE reads, TCRdb lists one record per CDR3 protein. This sample yields roughly 2 million distinct CDR3 sequences, of which roughly 49% are seen a single time; over 2% belongs to the top ten. The length of the CDR3 is 14 residues. Deletions cut 4 bases from V and 4 bases from J, with 14 bases between. The germline CDR1 and CDR2 sequences are SGHRS and YFSETQ.

The sequenced sample consisted of blood. The TCR sequence derives from a woman aged 40 to 49 in good health. The chain has TRBV5-1 and TRBJ2-5; D is ambiguous. The CDR3 region is CASSLRNSLETQYF. The CDR3 DNA reads as TGCGCCAGCAGCCTACGAAATAGTTTAGAGACCCAGTACTTC.